These 5 T cell receptor beta chains share one sample of origin, sequenced in a study of Graves' ophthalmopathy and Graves' hyperthyroidism. RNA served as the template for amplifying TCR beta CDR3 regions. The library came from an HTBI-primed first-round RT-PCR and a second-round multiplex PCR. TCRdb fed the multiplex PCR reads into MiXCR, producing one record per CDR3 protein. This sample carries approximately 640,000 distinct CDR3 sequences, under 50% of them seen once, and the ten largest clones take 2.5% to 3.5%. Specimen: peripheral blood. These receptors all come from an adult man with Graves' ophthalmopathy.

Concerning this clonotype itself: Its ends do not fully match the called genes, so a read error is possible. This sequence joins TRBV5-1 and TRBJ1-4, with TRBD1 matching over 10 bases. CDR3 length: 14 residues. Germline CDR1 SGHRS, CDR2 YFSETQ. The CDR3 DNA reads TGCGCCAGCAGCCGGGACAGGGGAAATGAAGAACTGTTTTTT. Translation: CASSRDRGNEELFF.

CDR3 amino acids: CASSSGRAPSEQYF. The CDR3 nucleotides read TGTGCCAGTAGTAGCGGGAGGGCCCCAAGCGAGCAGTACTTC. The V and J genes are TRBV5-4 and TRBJ2-7; TRBD2 aligns across 11 bases. The ends lost 8 bases at V and 6 bases at J; junction bases unmatched: 10. The CDR3 sequence is 14 residues long. The V gene's germline CDR1 is SGHNT and CDR2 YYREEE (reference sequence).

J is TRBJ2-7 and V is TRBV7-3; the D gene could be TRBD1 or TRBD2 (5 bases each). The tail of the sequence fits TRBJ2-1 better, so the J call may be wrong. Germline V lookup: CDR1 SGHTA, CDR2 FQGTGA. The CDR3 is made up of 13 amino acids. Here the CDR3 reads CASSQSHGAEQFF. CDR3 sequence (DNA): TGTGCCAGCAGCCAATCGCACGGGGCCGAGCAGTTCTTC.

This clonotype occurred a few times. The chain employs TRBV5-6 and TRBJ2-7; D is perhaps TRBD2 (6 bases). The CDR3 consists of 14 residues. V was shortened by 4 bases and J by 6 bases, with 17 bases between the two germline ends. Per the germline V gene, CDR1 is SGHDT and CDR2 is YYEEEE. CDR3 DNA sequence: TGTGCCAGCAGCAAATATGCGGGGCGTGTCGAGCAGTACTTC. This gives the protein CASSKYAGRVEQYF.

The chain carries TRBV7-2 and TRBJ2-7; 11 bases agree with TRBD2. The J call is in doubt because the DNA end fits TRBJ2-1 better. The CDR3 length is 15 residues. Germline V CDR1 and CDR2: SGHTA, FQGNSA. This CDR3 reads CASSFSGGAWGEQFF. CDR3 DNA sequence: TGTGCCAGCAGCTTTAGCGGGGGGGCCTGGGGCGAGCAGTTCTTC.